This TCR beta chain was recovered during a study of T-cell reconstitution after alpha-beta-depleted transplantation in children. From germline, CDR1 is MNHEY and CDR2 SMNVEV (reference sequence). CDR3 length equals 13 residues. V was pared by 9 bases and J by 5 bases, with 14 bases between. Unique molecular identifiers were built into the TCRbeta library. One entry per CDR3 protein, called by TCRdb with MiXCR from the PCR reads. The sample shows 500,000 or so distinct CDR3 sequences, approximately 29% of them seen only once. The input for sequencing was PBMCs from the stem cell graft donor, taken from the stem cell graft. The source is a human donor who donated a stem cell graft to a child with aplastic anemia. V usage is TRBV27 and J usage is TRBJ1-5; TRBD1 might be the D (5 bases). The CDR3 sequence: CASGTARHQPQHF. The CDR3 DNA reads as TGTGCCAGTGGGACCGCGAGGCATCAGCCCCAGCATTTT.